The T cell receptor beta chain described here comes from a study of identifying expanded T cells in peripheral blood. The data were produced by immunoSEQ multiplex PCR, yet TCRdb's version contains in-frame clones alone and is incomplete. This repertoire shows approximately 110,000 clones, around 89% found once; its top ten account for less than 20%. V lost 0 bases and J lost 8, with 10 bases in between. In germline, CDR1 is MNHNY, CDR2 SVGAGI (reference sequence). This CDR3 contains 13 residues. The source of this sequence is a person between 18 and 69 years old in good health. This chain links TRBV6-6 with TRBJ1-2; a weak D match, TRBD1 (6 bases). What was sequenced was blood. CDR3 DNA: TGTGCCAGCAGTTACTCGGGGGCGCGGGGCTACACCTTC. This gives the protein CASSYSGARGYTF.